The sequence of this T cell receptor (beta chain) was determined in a study of blood T cells in healthy people across ages. This clonotype has just a few counts. Antigen unknown. Points from the study as a whole: Diversity of TCR beta correlated strongly with naive T cell percentage.

Trimming shortened V by 2 bases and J by 2 bases, and 10 bases separated the two germline ends. Germline V CDR1 and CDR2: LGHDT, YNNKEL (reference sequence). The CDR3 runs to 14 residues. Next came a second PCR, run for 7 to 11 cycles, which used a sample-barcoded 5' primer along with a J-beta primer mix. TCRdb passed the 5' RACE reads through MiXCR, listing each CDR3 protein once. The repertoire has some 1,500,000 distinct CDR3 sequences, roughly 43% of them found once; the top ten carry 4%. Total RNA extracted from each sample amounted to at least 6 micrograms. The origin of this receptor is a woman aged 18-29 years in good health. The chain combines TRBV3-1 with TRBJ2-7; D is unresolved. What was sequenced was blood. The CDR3 DNA is TGTGCCAGCAGCCAAATACTCCAACCCTACGAGCAGTACTTC. Its protein is CASSQILQPYEQYF.